A selection of T cell receptor beta chains follows, all from one sample in a study of CD8 T cells in ankylosing spondylitis. MiXCR was run by TCRdb on the 5' RACE reads, yielding one entry per CDR3 protein. Here the sample spans 150,000 to 200,000 distinct CDR3 sequences, 10% to 15% being singletons. Sequencing was carried out using blood, either unsorted or a sorted T cell fraction (not recorded which). These receptors were collected from a female donor with ankylosing spondylitis or in good health (not recorded which). Each CDR3 is given with its conserved first and last residue. D genes are given only for firm matches. Clone size is given for some rows only: seen once, a few or many times, or a class if the clone is expanded.

.,TRBJ1-1,TRBV14,many,CASSQYRDMNTEAFF,TGTGCCAGCAGCCAGTACAGGGACATGAACACTGAAGCTTTCTTT
.,TRBJ2-2,TRBV5-1,many,CASSLVQQGGELFF,TGCGCCAGCAGCTTGGTCCAGCAGGGCGGGGAGCTGTTTTTT
.,TRBJ2-1,TRBV20-1,.,CSARGLSSYNEQFF,TGCAGTGCTAGGGGCCTTAGCTCCTACAATGAGCAGTTCTTC
.,TRBJ1-3,TRBV20-1,many,CSAVQGFPSGNTIYF,TGCAGTGCTGTTCAAGGGTTCCCCTCTGGAAACACCATATATTTT
TRBD2,TRBJ2-1,TRBV7-9,many,CASSLALSGNRHEQFF,TGTGCCAGCAGCTTAGCCCTTAGCGGGAATCGCCATGAGCAGTTCTTC
TRBD2,TRBJ2-1,TRBV9,once,CASSGGGLGYEQFF,TGTGCCAGCTCCGGGGGGGGTTTAGGATATGAGCAGTTCTTC
TRBD2,TRBJ2-1,TRBV24-1,many,CATSDLTSGAPSSYNEQFF,TGTGCCACCAGTGATTTGACTAGCGGCGCCCCTAGCTCCTACAATGAGCAGTTCTTC
.,TRBJ1-1,TRBV18,.,CASSPREGEAFF,TGTGCCAGCTCACCAAGGGAGGGTGAAGCTTTCTTT
.,TRBJ1-1,TRBV9,many,CASSSWEGGTEAFF,TGTGCCAGCAGCTCATGGGAAGGGGGCACTGAAGCTTTCTTT
.,TRBJ1-5,TRBV7-9,few,CASSNAGQPQHF,TGTGCCAGCAGCAACGCGGGTCAGCCCCAGCATTTT
.,TRBJ2-5,TRBV5-5,few,CASSPRVRQETQYF,TGTGCCAGCAGCCCGAGGGTACGCCAAGAGACCCAGTACTTC
TRBD1,TRBJ2-1,TRBV5-1,many,CASSPGQADNEQFF,TGCGCCAGCAGCCCAGGACAGGCGGACAATGAGCAGTTCTTC
TRBD1,TRBJ2-1,TRBV20-1,.,CSAEDRGEYEQFF,TGCAGTGCCGAAGACAGGGGGGAATATGAGCAGTTCTTC
.,TRBJ2-5,TRBV5-1,few,CASKPRRETQETQYF,TGCGCCAGTAAGCCGCGTCGGGAGACCCAAGAGACCCAGTACTTC
.,TRBJ1-5,TRBV6-1,many,CASRTVMSQPQHF,TGTGCCAGCAGAACCGTCATGAGTCAGCCCCAGCATTTT
.,TRBJ2-3,TRBV18,.,CASSPLDADTQYF,TGTGCCAGCTCACCATTAGATGCAGATACGCAGTATTTT
.,TRBJ1-2,TRBV11-2,many,CASSFAGANYGYTF,TGTGCCAGCAGCTTCGCAGGGGCTAACTATGGCTACACCTTC
.,TRBJ2-1,TRBV12-3/TRBV12-4,many,CASSSQGSYNEQFF,TGTGCCAGCAGCTCTCAAGGGAGCTACAATGAGCAGTTCTTC
.,TRBJ1-1,TRBV29-1,few,CSVEDGGEAFF,TGCAGCGTTGAAGATGGGGGGGAAGCTTTCTTT
.,TRBJ2-1,TRBV20-1,.,CSASAFSYNEQFF,TGCAGTGCGAGCGCATTTTCCTACAATGAGCAGTTCTTC
.,TRBJ2-2,TRBV9,many,CASSVDHTGELFF,TGTGCCAGCAGCGTAGATCATACCGGGGAGCTGTTTTTT
.,TRBJ2-7,TRBV7-9,many,CASSLHPGTTYEQYF,TGTGCCAGCAGCTTACACCCGGGCACCACCTACGAGCAGTACTTC
TRBD1,TRBJ2-7,TRBV28,many,CASRKGQGASYEQYF,TGTGCCAGCAGGAAGGGACAGGGGGCCTCCTACGAGCAGTACTTC
.,TRBJ1-1,TRBV20-1,few,CSARAQSDTEAFF,TGCAGTGCTCGAGCCCAGTCAGACACTGAAGCTTTCTTT
TRBD1,TRBJ1-3,TRBV28,many,CASRDRDGNTIYF,TGTGCCAGCCGGGACAGGGATGGAAACACCATATATTTT
.,TRBJ1-1,TRBV6-5,many,CASSANTEAFF,TGTGCCAGCAGTGCAAACACTGAAGCTTTCTTT
TRBD2,TRBJ2-7,TRBV20-1,few,CSADLGQTSGSTLEQYF,TGCAGTGCCGACCTGGGACAGACTAGCGGGAGCACGCTCGAGCAGTACTTC
.,TRBJ2-1,TRBV12-3/TRBV12-4,.,CASSWGRGRNEQFF,TGTGCCAGCAGTTGGGGGCGGGGGCGGAATGAGCAGTTCTTC
.,TRBJ2-5,TRBV7-2,.,CASSPPPETQYF,TGTGCCAGCAGCCCCCCACCGGAGACCCAGTACTTC
.,TRBJ2-7,TRBV20-1,few,CSARVRLSSYEQYF,TGCAGTGCTAGAGTTCGACTGAGCTCCTACGAGCAGTACTTC
.,TRBJ1-3,TRBV11-2,many,CASSLEGSSGNTIYF,TGTGCCAGCAGCTTAGAAGGGAGCTCTGGAAACACCATATATTTT
.,TRBJ2-3,TRBV5-5,.,CASSSKGTDTQYF,TGTGCCAGCAGCTCTAAAGGCACAGATACGCAGTATTTT
TRBD1,TRBJ2-2,TRBV7-2,many,CASSKTGAATGELFF,TGTGCCAGCAGCAAGACAGGGGCCGCCACCGGGGAGCTGTTTTTT
.,TRBJ2-2,TRBV27,many,CASRNLGGELFF,TGTGCCAGCAGAAACTTGGGCGGGGAGCTGTTTTTT
TRBD2,TRBJ2-3,TRBV9,few,CASSPGTSGTDTQYF,TGTGCCAGCAGCCCAGGGACTAGCGGGACAGATACGCAGTATTTT
.,TRBJ1-6,TRBV5-5,many,CASSLLSGDNSPLHF,TGTGCCAGCAGCTTATTGTCGGGGGATAATTCACCCCTCCACTTT
.,TRBJ2-1,TRBV7-9,few,CASSLDLRGDFPEQFF,TGTGCCAGCAGCTTAGATCTACGCGGAGACTTCCCGGAGCAGTTCTTC
.,TRBJ2-5,TRBV7-9,.,CASSLAIGTEYF,TGTGCCAGCAGCTTAGCGATAGGGACTGAGTACTTC
.,TRBJ2-2,TRBV6-1,few,CASRTLGGTYTGELFF,TGTGCCAGCCGTACATTAGGGGGAACTTACACCGGGGAGCTGTTTTTT
TRBD2,TRBJ2-1,TRBV5-1,.,CASSLQTSVYNEQFF,TGCGCCAGCAGCTTGCAGACTAGCGTATACAATGAGCAGTTCTTC
.,TRBJ2-1,TRBV5-1,many,CASSLGGNNPYNEQFF,TGCGCCAGCAGCTTGGGTGGAAATAATCCCTACAATGAGCAGTTCTTC
.,TRBJ2-1,TRBV20-1,many,CSATGKLGNNEQFF,TGCAGTGCTACGGGGAAGCTAGGGAACAATGAGCAGTTCTTC
.,TRBJ2-7,TRBV29-1,.,CSVIRGTYEQYF,TGCAGCGTTATCAGGGGAACCTACGAGCAGTACTTC
TRBD2,TRBJ2-3,TRBV18,.,CASSTSGTSGSTDTQYF,TGTGCCAGCTCAACATCCGGGACTAGCGGGAGCACAGATACGCAGTATTTT
.,TRBJ2-5,TRBV12-3/TRBV12-4,many,CASSPSEGPETQYF,TGTGCCAGCAGTCCATCCGAGGGTCCAGAGACCCAGTACTTC
TRBD1,TRBJ2-6,TRBV20-1,many,CSAIEGARSGANVLTF,TGCAGTGCTATTGAGGGGGCCCGCTCTGGGGCCAACGTCCTGACTTTC
TRBD2,TRBJ2-7,TRBV12-3/TRBV12-4,few,CASRAGGPHYEQYF,TGTGCCAGCAGAGCGGGAGGCCCCCACTACGAGCAGTACTTC